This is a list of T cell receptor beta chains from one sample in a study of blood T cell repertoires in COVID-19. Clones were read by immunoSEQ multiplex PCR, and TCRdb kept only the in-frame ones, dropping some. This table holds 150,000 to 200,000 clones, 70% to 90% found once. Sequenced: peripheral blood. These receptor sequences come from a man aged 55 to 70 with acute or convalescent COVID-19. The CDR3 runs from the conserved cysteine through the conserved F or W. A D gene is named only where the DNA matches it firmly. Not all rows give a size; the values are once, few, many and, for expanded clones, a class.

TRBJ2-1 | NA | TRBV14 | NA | TGTGCCAGCAGCCAAGAATGGGCTGAGCAGTTCTTC | CASSQEWAEQFF
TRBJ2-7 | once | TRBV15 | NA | TGTGCCACCGAAGGGGACTTCTCCTACGAGCAGTACTTC | CATEGDFSYEQYF
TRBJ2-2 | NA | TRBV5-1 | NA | TGCGCCAGCTGCCCTGGGGGGTTCTGGGCCGGGGAGCTGTTTTTT | CASCPGGFWAGELFF
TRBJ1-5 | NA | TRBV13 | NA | TGTGCCAGCAGCTTAGGCGGGGGAGGGAACAATCAGCCCCAGCATTTT | CASSLGGGGNNQPQHF
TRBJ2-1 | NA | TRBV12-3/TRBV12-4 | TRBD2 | TGTGCCAGCGGGACTAGGGACAATGAGCAGTTCTTC | CASGTRDNEQFF
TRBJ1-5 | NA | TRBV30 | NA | TGTGCCTGGAGTGTAGAGTCAGTAGGAGGTCAGCCCCAGCATTTT | CAWSVESVGGQPQHF
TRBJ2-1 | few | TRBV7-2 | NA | TGTGCCAGCAGCTTAGATCTGGGAGGCAATGAGCAGTTCTTC | CASSLDLGGNEQFF
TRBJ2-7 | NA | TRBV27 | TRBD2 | TGTGCCAGCAGGCCCACTAGCGCCCACGAGCAGTACTTC | CASRPTSAHEQYF
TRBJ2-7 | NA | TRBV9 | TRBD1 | TGTGCCAGCAGCGCCGGGACAGCTCACTACGAGCAGTACTTC | CASSAGTAHYEQYF
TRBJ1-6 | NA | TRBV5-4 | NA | TGTGCCAGCAGCCAGTATAATTCACCCCTCCACTTT | CASSQYNSPLHF
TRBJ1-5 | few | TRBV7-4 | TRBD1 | TGTGCCAGCAGCTTACACGGGACAGACTCTTATCAAAGGACTCAGCCCCAGCATTTT | CASSLHGTDSYQRTQPQHF
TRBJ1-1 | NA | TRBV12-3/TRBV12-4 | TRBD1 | TGTGCCAGCAGTTTTCAGGGGGCCACTGAAGCTTTCTTT | CASSFQGATEAFF
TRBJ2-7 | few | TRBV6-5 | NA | NA | CASSSSTGREQYF
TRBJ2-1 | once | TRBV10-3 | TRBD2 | TGTGCCATCAGTGTAGCACTAGCGGACTACAATGAGCAGTTCTTC | CAISVALADYNEQFF
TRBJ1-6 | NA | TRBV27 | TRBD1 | TGTGCCAGCAGTTCGGACAGGGTTAGGAAAACCCTCCACTTT | CASSSDRVRKTLHF
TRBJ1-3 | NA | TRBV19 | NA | TGTGCCAGTAGGAACTTTGATTCTGGAAACACCATATATTTT | CASRNFDSGNTIYF
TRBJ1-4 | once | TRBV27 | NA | TGTGCCAGCAGTCCGACAATTTTTAATGAAAAACTGTTTTTT | CASSPTIFNEKLFF
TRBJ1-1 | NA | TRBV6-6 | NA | TGTGCCAGCAGTTACGCCGGTGACACTGAAGCTTTCTTT | CASSYAGDTEAFF
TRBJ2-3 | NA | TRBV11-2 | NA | TGTGCCAGCAGCTTAGCTGTGACTAGTGTGGTGTCAGATACGCAGTATTTT | CASSLAVTSVVSDTQYF
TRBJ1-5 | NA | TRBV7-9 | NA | TGTGCCAGCAGCCTAGACAGCCGCAATCAGCCCCAGCATTTT | CASSLDSRNQPQHF
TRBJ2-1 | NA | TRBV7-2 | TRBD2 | TGTGCCAGCAGCTTAGGGTGGCGGGAGTCGGGCAATGAGCAGTTCTTC | CASSLGWRESGNEQFF
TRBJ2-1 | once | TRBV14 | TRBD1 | TGTGCCAGCAGCCAATGGACAGGGGGGTCCTACAATGAGCAGTTCTTC | CASSQWTGGSYNEQFF
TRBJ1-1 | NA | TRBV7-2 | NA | TGTGCCAGCAGCTCCGATGGGGGGACCACTGAAGCTTTCTTT | CASSSDGGTTEAFF
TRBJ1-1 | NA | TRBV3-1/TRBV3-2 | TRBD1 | TGTGCCAGCAGCGCGGGACAGGGCACTGAAGCTTTCTTT | CASSAGQGTEAFF
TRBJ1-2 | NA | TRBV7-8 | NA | TGTGCCAGCAGCTTAGGGCAGGGTCGATATGGCTACACCTTC | CASSLGQGRYGYTF
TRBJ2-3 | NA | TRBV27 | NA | TGTGCCAGCAGTTTATCGAATTGGTGGGGCGTGGGGACGCAGTATTTT | CASSLSNWWGVGTQYF
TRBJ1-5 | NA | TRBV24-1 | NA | TGTGCCACCAGTGAGGGAGGCAATCAGCCCCAGCATTTT | CATSEGGNQPQHF
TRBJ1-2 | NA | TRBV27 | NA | TGTGCCAGCAGTTTAACCCCCCAGAATGGCTACACCTTC | CASSLTPQNGYTF
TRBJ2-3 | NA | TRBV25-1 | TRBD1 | TGTGCCAGCAGCTTACAGGGGGCGAGTTTGGGAGATACGCAGTATTTT | CASSLQGASLGDTQYF
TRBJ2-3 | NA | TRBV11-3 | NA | TGTGCCAGCAGCTTAGGACATCCCACAGATACGCAGTATTTT | CASSLGHPTDTQYF
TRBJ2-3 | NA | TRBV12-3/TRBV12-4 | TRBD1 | TGTGCCAGCAGCCTGACAGGGGCGGATACGCAGTATTTT | CASSLTGADTQYF
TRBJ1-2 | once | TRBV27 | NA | TGTGCCAGCAGTTTAAGTCAGGGGAACTATGGCTACACCTTC | CASSLSQGNYGYTF
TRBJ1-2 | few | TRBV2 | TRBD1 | TGTGCCAGCCAAAAACAGGGGGCAAGTGGCTACACCTTC | CASQKQGASGYTF
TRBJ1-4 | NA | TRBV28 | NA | TGTGCCAGCACCCTAGGGGAGGAGGTTAATGAAAAACTGTTTTTT | CASTLGEEVNEKLFF